What follows is one TCR beta chain and its context. Its matching antigen is unknown. This record belongs to a study of T-cell memory formation after mild COVID-19. Looking at the study overall: The study found TCR clusters largely donor specific.

Findings and limits, study-wide: Cross-reactive memory apparently joined, as some responding clones appeared in pre-infection memory.

The germline CDR1 and CDR2 sequences are SGDLS and YYNGEE. Losses at the gene ends were 0 bases for V and 6 bases for J; bases not matched to a gene: 14. CDR3 length equals 19 residues. TCRdb passed the 5' RACE reads through MiXCR, listing each CDR3 protein once. The sample records around 450,000 distinct CDR3 sequences, 20% being singletons. The TCR comes from an adult woman who had mild COVID-19 (a few samples of this study predate the infection). Cell type and time point are not known. J is TRBJ1-4 and V is TRBV9, with 10 bases aligning to TRBD1. The sequenced material came from PBMCs or a T cell subset sorted from them (not recorded which). The CDR3 is CASSVAPRTGGADDEKLFF. CDR3 sequence (DNA): TGTGCCAGCAGCGTAGCCCCTCGGACAGGGGGGGCCGACGATGAAAAACTGTTTTTT.